Presented here are 27 T cell receptor beta chains from one specimen sequenced in a study of cytomegalovirus exposure and HLA in healthy donors (dated by TCRdb to the late 2010s). Library prep was done by the immunoSEQ multiplex PCR assay. For the multiplex PCR, a mixture combining 60 forward primers for TCR Vbeta segments and 13 reverse primers for TCR Jbeta segments was used. Imported from immuneACCESS, the table was reduced by TCRdb to in-frame sequences with V and J called. These copies leave out some clones; in studies compared against another copy, an unresolved V gene accounts for under half, and the cause of the remainder is not known. For this sample the table gives some 140,000 clones, of which around 72% were detected only once. The ten largest clones take up over 4% of the sample. Sequenced sample: PBMCs. These receptor sequences come from a man in his fifties in good health and CMV-seropositive.

The V gene is TRBV5-6, the J gene TRBJ2-1; D might be TRBD1 (5 bases). Trimming pared 0 bases from V and 1 base from J, leaving 11 bases between. Germline CDR1 and CDR2: SGHDT and YYEEEE. The CDR3 extends over 16 amino acids. As DNA, the CDR3 is TGTGCCAGCAGCTTGGTGATGCAGGGTTCCTACAATGAGCAGTTCTTC. This translates into CASSLVMQGSYNEQFF.

The J gene is TRBJ2-5, the V gene TRBV15; D unclear. V lost 8 bases to trimming and J lost 6 bases, with 16 bases between them. The germline gives CDR1 LNHNV, CDR2 YYDKDF (reference sequence). CDR3 length equals 13 residues. CDR3 bases: TGTGCCACCGAGGATGGCGTGGGTAAGACCCAGTACTTC. Its protein is CATEDGVGKTQYF.

The genes are TRBV6-1 and TRBJ2-5; 11 bases are a match to TRBD2. CDR1 MNHNS and CDR2 SASEGT come from the germline V gene. The CDR3 is 15 amino acids. The trim removed 6 bases at V and 4 bases at J, leaving 7 bases unmatched. The CDR3 reads CASSQLAGERETQYF. The CDR3 DNA reads as TGTGCCAGCAGCCAACTAGCGGGAGAGCGAGAGACCCAGTACTTC.

The gene calls are TRBV27 and TRBJ1-3; D call uncertain. CDR1 and CDR2 from the germline V gene are MNHEY and SMNVEV (reference sequence). CDR3 length: 15 amino acids. V was clipped by 5 bases and J by 0 bases, with 11 bases between them. The CDR3 coding sequence is TGTGCCAGCAGTCTTAGCTGGATCTCTGGAAACACCATATATTTT. It translates to CASSLSWISGNTIYF.

This clone occurred a few times. The V gene is TRBV5-1, the J gene TRBJ1-1, with 8 bases matching TRBD1. In germline, CDR1 is SGHRS, CDR2 YFSETQ. The V segment lost 0 bases and the J segment 6 bases; nucleotides outside the gene matches: 4. The CDR3 has 14 amino acids. The CDR3 nucleotides read TGCGCCAGCAGCTTGGACAGGGGGAGGGCTGAAGCTTTCTTT. Its translation: CASSLDRGRAEAFF.

This chain links TRBV5-1 with TRBJ2-3; 11 bases fit TRBD2. The germline V gene encodes CDR1 SGHRS and CDR2 YFSETQ. V shed 4 bases and J 6 bases; nucleotides not matched to a gene: 4. CDR3 length equals 14 residues. The CDR3 protein is CASSTSGSLDTQYF. In DNA form, the CDR3 reads TGCGCCAGCAGCACTAGCGGGAGCCTGGATACGCAGTATTTT.

The rearrangement uses TRBV5-1 and TRBJ2-4; TRBD1 might be the D (5 bases). Germline CDR1 is SGHRS and CDR2 is YFSETQ. The CDR3 contains 14 residues. V gave up 3 bases and J gave up 8 bases, with 15 bases separating them. CDR3: CASSSFYRPDIQYF. The CDR3 DNA reads TGCGCCAGCAGCTCCTTTTACAGGCCGGACATTCAGTACTTC.

This chain joins TRBV5-6 and TRBJ2-7; unclear D gene. CDR3 length: 12 amino acids. The germline V and J ends were trimmed by 7 bases and 2 bases, with 10 bases remaining between them. Germline CDR1 and CDR2: SGHDT and YYEEEE. CDR3 amino acids: CASSLEPYEQYF. In DNA form, the CDR3 reads TGTGCCAGCTCCCTGGAGCCCTACGAGCAGTACTTC.

V usage is TRBV5-1 and J usage is TRBJ1-2; D might be TRBD1 (5 bases). Trimming stripped 4 bases from V and 6 bases from J, with 16 bases between. This CDR3 region has 14 residues. Germline CDR1 is SGHRS and CDR2 is YFSETQ. CDR3 amino acids: CASSPGGRVDGYTF. The DNA for the CDR3 is TGCGCCAGCAGCCCGGGTGGCAGGGTGGATGGCTACACCTTC.

The chain recombines TRBV11-2 with TRBJ2-7; 8 bases align to TRBD1. This CDR3 comprises 13 residues. Germline trimming cut 7 bases from V and 2 bases from J; bases unmatched to any gene: 4. The germline V gene encodes CDR1 SGHAT and CDR2 FQNNGV. The CDR3 DNA follows: TGTGCCAGCACCCCAGGGGGCACCTACGAGCAGTACTTC. Its translation is CASTPGGTYEQYF.

This clone was seen only once. The rearrangement links TRBV5-1 to TRBJ2-1, with TRBD2 identical over 9 bases. V lost 1 base to trimming and J lost 0 bases; unmatched junction nucleotides: 11. The CDR3 sequence is 19 residues long. The germline V gene encodes CDR1 SGHRS and CDR2 YFSETQ. The CDR3 reads CASSLLTAGGPLSYNEQFF. As DNA, the CDR3 is TGCGCCAGCAGCTTGCTTACAGCGGGGGGTCCTCTCTCCTACAATGAGCAGTTCTTC. The whole variable domain, filled in from reference TRBV5-1 and TRBJ2-1, reads KAGVTQTPRYLIKTRGQQVTLSCSPISGHRSVSWYQQTPGQGLQFLFEYFSETQRNKGNFPGRFSGRQFSNSRSEMNVSTLELGDSALYLCASSLLTAGGPLSYNEQFFGPGTRLTVL.

V gene TRBV29-1 combines with J gene TRBJ1-2, with D perhaps matching TRBD1 (5 bases). Deletions cut 4 bases from V and 2 bases from J, with 20 bases between. The CDR3 extends over 16 amino acids. Germline CDR1 reads SQVTM; CDR2 reads ANQGSEA. The CDR3 nucleotides read TGCAGCGTTGCCGCAGGTCAGGGCCAGAGGAACTATGGCTACACCTTC. Its translation: CSVAAGQGQRNYGYTF.

The V call is TRBV9, the J call TRBJ2-3; TRBD2 is a possible D gene (6 bases). Trimming shortened V by 0 bases and J by 4 bases, and 12 bases separated the two germline ends. The CDR3 contains 15 residues. CDR1 is SGDLS, CDR2 YYNGEE, per germline. The chain's CDR3 is CASSVAGREADTQYF. The DNA for the CDR3 is TGTGCCAGCAGCGTAGCAGGCAGGGAGGCAGATACGCAGTATTTT.

The chain employs TRBV5-5 and TRBJ1-2; possible D gene TRBD1, 6 bases. CDR3 length equals 13 residues. The germline gives CDR1 SGHKS, CDR2 YYEKEE (reference sequence). V was shortened by 2 bases and J by 3 bases, with 8 bases between the two germline ends. The CDR3 DNA is TGTGCCAGCAGCTTATCAGGGGACTATGGCTACACCTTC. Amino acid sequence: CASSLSGDYGYTF.

The genes are TRBV14 and TRBJ1-1; TRBD1 might be the D (6 bases). This CDR3 has 14 amino acids. Trimming removed 6 bases from V and 1 base from J, with 12 bases in between. The germline gives CDR1 SGHDN, CDR2 FVKESK. The CDR3 loop is CASRDDRRNTEAFF. Here the CDR3 DNA reads TGTGCCAGCAGAGACGACAGGAGGAACACTGAAGCTTTCTTT.

This sequence joins TRBV6-1 and TRBJ1-5, with unresolved D. CDR1 is MNHNS and CDR2 is SASEGT in the germline V gene. This CDR3 region has 14 residues. Trimming removed 2 bases at V and 4 bases at J, with 9 bases between. CDR3 nucleotide sequence: TGTGCCAGCAGTGAACGCGGCGGAAATCAGCCCCAGCATTTT. As protein: CASSERGGNQPQHF.

The chain recombines TRBV11-2 with TRBJ1-2; no clear D. Between the trimmed V and J ends, which lost 5 bases and 8 bases, there was a span of 18 bases. Germline CDR1 is SGHAT and CDR2 is FQNNGV. CDR3 length: 14 amino acids. The CDR3 protein is CASSPSQEFWGYTF. The CDR3, as DNA: TGTGCCAGCAGCCCTAGCCAGGAGTTTTGGGGCTACACCTTC.

This chain connects TRBV11-2 to TRBJ2-5, with D possibly matching TRBD2 (5 bases). The V and J ends lost 7 bases and 5 bases respectively, with 14 bases between them. In germline, CDR1 is SGHAT, CDR2 FQNNGV. The length of the CDR3 is 13 residues. The CDR3 loop is CASNKGGGETQYF. CDR3 sequence (DNA): TGTGCCAGCAACAAGGGCGGCGGGGAGACCCAGTACTTC.

The CDR3 DNA sequence: TGTGCCAGCAGCTTGGCCCCCAAGAACACTGAAGCTTTCTTT. Amino acids: CASSLAPKNTEAFF. The V and J genes are TRBV5-5 and TRBJ1-1; no definite D call. Trimming left V 0 bases short and J 1 base short, with 7 bases between. Germline V gene lookup returns CDR1 SGHKS and CDR2 YYEKEE (reference sequence). The CDR3 covers 14 residues.

This clone has a single count. The chain combines TRBV7-2 with TRBJ1-1; possible D gene TRBD1, 6 bases. Germline CDR1 SGHTA, CDR2 FQGNSA. Deletions cut 5 bases from V and 5 bases from J, with 9 bases between. The CDR3 loop spans 12 amino acids. The CDR3 DNA reads as TGTGCCAGCAGCCGTGACAGGACTGAAGCTTTCTTT. This encodes CASSRDRTEAFF.

This rearrangement joins TRBV5-6 to TRBJ2-4; TRBD1 might be the D (6 bases). CDR1 and CDR2 (germline): SGHDT, YYEEEE. The CDR3 is made up of 16 amino acids. Trimming took 0 bases from V and 0 from J, leaving 10 bases between them. This CDR3 reads CASSLGGPLAKNIQYF. The CDR3 coding sequence is TGTGCCAGCAGCTTGGGGGGGCCCCTAGCCAAAAACATTCAGTACTTC.

The CDR3 nucleotides read TGTGCCAGTAGTACCTCGGCAGGGGGCTACACTGAAGCTTTCTTT. It encodes CASSTSAGGYTEAFF. The chain uses TRBV19 and TRBJ1-1; 8 nucleotides match TRBD1. CDR3 length equals 15 residues. Losses at the gene ends were 4 bases for V and 3 bases for J; bases not matched to a gene: 7. Germline loops: CDR1 LNHDA, CDR2 SQIVND (reference sequence).

The chain couples TRBV6-1 to TRBJ1-4, with 7 bases that match TRBD1. In germline, CDR1 is MNHNS, CDR2 SASEGT. Unmatched junction bases numbered 4, after V lost 10 bases and J lost 8 bases. The CDR3 covers 11 residues. Here the CDR3 reads CATDRWEKLFF. CDR3 nucleotides: TGTGCCACGGACAGGTGGGAAAAACTGTTTTTT.

The genes are TRBV5-1 and TRBJ2-7; 10 nucleotides align to TRBD1. Germline loops: CDR1 SGHRS, CDR2 YFSETQ. This CDR3 is 15 amino acids long. After removal of 3 bases from V and 4 bases from J, the junction contained 7 bases not matched to a gene. CDR3: CASSWDRGIGYEQYF. The CDR3 DNA sequence: TGCGCCAGCAGCTGGGACAGGGGAATTGGGTACGAGCAGTACTTC.

The V and J genes are TRBV5-5 and TRBJ1-5, with D hard to call. The CDR3 totals 14 residues. V gave up 0 bases and J gave up 6 bases, with 10 bases separating them. Germline-derived CDR1 and CDR2 are SGHKS and YYEKEE (reference sequence). The CDR3 nucleotides read TGTGCCAGCAGCTTGGATTCATGGAGTCAGCCCCAGCATTTT. It is translated as CASSLDSWSQPQHF.

The rearrangement links TRBV7-2 to TRBJ2-1; 9 positions agree with TRBD2. The CDR3 loop spans 15 amino acids. The germline V gene encodes CDR1 SGHTA and CDR2 FQGNSA. Germline trimming cut 5 bases from V and 7 bases from J; bases unmatched to any gene: 9. The CDR3 reads CASSMRTSARNEQFF. The CDR3 DNA reads as TGTGCCAGCAGCATGCGGACTAGCGCTCGGAATGAGCAGTTCTTC.

The J gene is TRBJ2-3, the V gene TRBV5-1; the match to TRBD2 covers 12 bases. This CDR3 has 14 amino acids. CDR1 and CDR2 (germline): SGHRS, YFSETQ. J gave up 5 bases and V 7 bases, and 5 bases lay outside the gene matches. The CDR3: CASGPLAGGDTQYF. The CDR3 DNA reads as TGCGCCAGCGGCCCACTAGCGGGGGGAGATACGCAGTATTTT.